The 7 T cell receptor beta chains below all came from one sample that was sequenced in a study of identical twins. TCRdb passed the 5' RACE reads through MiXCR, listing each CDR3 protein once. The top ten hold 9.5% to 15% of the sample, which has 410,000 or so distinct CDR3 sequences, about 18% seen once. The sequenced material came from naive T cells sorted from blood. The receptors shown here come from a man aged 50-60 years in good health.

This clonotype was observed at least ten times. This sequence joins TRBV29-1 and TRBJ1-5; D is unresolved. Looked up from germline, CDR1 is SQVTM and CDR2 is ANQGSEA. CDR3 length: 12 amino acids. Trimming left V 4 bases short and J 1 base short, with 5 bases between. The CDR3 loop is CSVAHSNQPQHF. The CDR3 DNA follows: TGCAGCGTTGCTCACAGCAATCAGCCCCAGCATTTT.

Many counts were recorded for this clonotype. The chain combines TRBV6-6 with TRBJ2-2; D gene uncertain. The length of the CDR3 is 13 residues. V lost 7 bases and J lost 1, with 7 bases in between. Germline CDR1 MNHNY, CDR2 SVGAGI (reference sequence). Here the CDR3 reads CASTPLNTGELFF. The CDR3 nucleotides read TGTGCCAGCACACCCCTGAACACCGGGGAGCTGTTTTTT.

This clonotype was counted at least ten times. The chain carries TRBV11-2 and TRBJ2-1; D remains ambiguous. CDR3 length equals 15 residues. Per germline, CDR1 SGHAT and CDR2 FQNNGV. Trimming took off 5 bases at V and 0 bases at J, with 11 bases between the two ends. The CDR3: CASSLSRSSYNEQFF. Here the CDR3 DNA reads TGTGCCAGCAGCCTTTCTAGGAGCTCCTACAATGAGCAGTTCTTC.

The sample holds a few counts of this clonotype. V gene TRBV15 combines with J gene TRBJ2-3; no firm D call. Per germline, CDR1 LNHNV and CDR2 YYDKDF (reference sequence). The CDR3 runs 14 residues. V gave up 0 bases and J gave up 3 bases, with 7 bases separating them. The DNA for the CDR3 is TGTGCCACCAGCAGAGAACCCCAGACAGATACGCAGTATTTT. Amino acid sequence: CATSREPQTDTQYF.

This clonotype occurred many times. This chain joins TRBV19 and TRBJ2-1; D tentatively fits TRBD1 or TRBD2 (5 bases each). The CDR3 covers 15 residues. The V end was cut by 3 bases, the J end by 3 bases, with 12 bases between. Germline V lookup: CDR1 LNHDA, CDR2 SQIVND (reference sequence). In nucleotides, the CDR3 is TGTGCCAGTAGTATCGGGGCATATGGCTACAATGAGCAGTTCTTC. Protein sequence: CASSIGAYGYNEQFF.

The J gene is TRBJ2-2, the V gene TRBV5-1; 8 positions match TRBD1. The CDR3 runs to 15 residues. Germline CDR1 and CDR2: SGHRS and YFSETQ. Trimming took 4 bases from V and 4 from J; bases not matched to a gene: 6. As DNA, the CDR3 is TGCGCCAGCAGCGATGGGACAGGAGGCACCGGGGAGCTGTTTTTT. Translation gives CASSDGTGGTGELFF.

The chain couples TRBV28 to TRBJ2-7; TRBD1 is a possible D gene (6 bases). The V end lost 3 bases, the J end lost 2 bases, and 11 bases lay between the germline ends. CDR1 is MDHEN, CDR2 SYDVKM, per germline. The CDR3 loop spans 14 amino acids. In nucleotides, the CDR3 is TGTGCCAGCAGTTTGTTTGGACAGCCCTACGAGCAGTACTTC. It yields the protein CASSLFGQPYEQYF.